This T cell receptor beta chain was sequenced during a study of post-analysis software for immune sequencing data. Study as a whole: Both relapsing-remitting and secondary progressive multiple sclerosis featured among the disease courses, as did progressive-relapsing multiple sclerosis.

Unique molecular identifiers tagged the TCR beta cDNA libraries. Using its own MiXCR run on the PCR reads, TCRdb lists one record per CDR3 protein. The sample contains fewer than 850,000 distinct CDR3 sequences, just under 30% of which appear only once. Broader study findings: With TRBV5-6, TRBV5-1 and TRBV20-1 included, five TRBV segments were more frequent in patients than in controls.

This clonotype was observed a handful of times. Its cognate antigen is unknown. Mismatch with germline at one junction end may stem from a read error. Germline V CDR1 and CDR2: SQVTM, ANQGSEA. This CDR3 has 13 amino acids. The sample consisted of blood. This chain connects TRBV29-1 to TRBJ2-3, with D unclear. The clonotype comes from a girl between 10 and 17 years old with multiple sclerosis. The CDR3 DNA is TGCAGCATTGAAGGTCAGCTTAGGGATACGCAGTATTTT. Translating it yields CSIEGQLRDTQYF.